This paragraph covers one TCR beta chain sequence. Its cognate antigen has yet to be identified. Base-call qualities are not available, and no considerably larger clone is one nucleotide away. The germline V gene supplies CDR1 SGHRS and CDR2 YFSETQ. The CDR3 runs 12 amino acids, cysteine and phenylalanine included. Just CDR3 DNA is preserved here, 36 bases in frame from base 1. V is cut by 0 bases and J by 3 bases, and the space between the germline ends is 4 bases. In the prospective study, participants were 18 to 89 years old, resided in 24 geographic areas of the United States, and were enrolled through a virtual design. In the prospective study, participants were assigned to cohorts based on the clinical history participants reported in a screening survey and a study questionnaire. Each participant in the prospective study had whole blood, serum and a nasopharyngeal or oropharyngeal swab collected by mobile phlebotomists. Participants in the prospective study had the option to provide additional blood draws and questionnaires over an approximately 2-month period. Before DNA extraction, prospective study blood samples were shipped either frozen or at room temperature.

The data are from a study of blood T cell repertoires in COVID-19 (dated by TCRdb to about 2020). For the wider study: Collaborator samples came from the United States, Italy and Spain and covered acute and convalescent phases of COVID-19. The repertoires were released in a freely available public database intended as a resource for research on the immune response to SARS-CoV-2. Samples were obtained from the ongoing ImmuneRACE study (first 160 participants) and from over 1,000 subjects provided by 6 global collaborators. The sample metadata nearly always contained a de-identified subject ID, COVID-19 status, age in years and sex. The prospective study material was composed of cDNA or gDNA derived from T cells, B-cell-depleted T cells, or PBMCs. Subjects who had been exposed to COVID-19, were actively infected with it, or had recovered from it provided the deeply sampled blood TCRbeta repertoires that made up the dataset. Where available, HLA class I and class II types were obtained from metadata supplied by the sample provider rather than from assay-based typing.

Beyond this particular receptor, the publication reports: The amount of clinical and demographic metadata varied by source and participant and was provided uncurated.

The immunoSEQ Assay, a bias-controlled multiplex PCR, was used to amplify TCRbeta CDR3 regions from genomic DNA. Under the source paper's analysis protocol: Within the assay, amplification of reference gene primers was used to estimate how many nucleated cells each sample contained. Sequence reads were collapsed and filtered to measure the absolute abundance of every unique TCRbeta CDR3 rearrangement. For each sample, productive Simpson clonality was calculated by taking the square root of Simpson's diversity index across productive rearrangements. TCRdb retrieved this table from immuneACCESS and kept in-frame rearrangements only. Not all clones are present; in checked studies, unresolved V genes account for under half, and no reason is known for the remainder. From that table come the V and J calls and clone size; the DNA was used to work out D and trimming. Present in this sample are around 230,000 clones, 80% to 90% of which were seen just once. The ten largest clones represent 10% to 13% of the sample.

Sample: PBMCs or T cells enriched from blood (not recorded which). The rearranged chain carries TRBV5-1 and TRBJ2-7; the D gene assignment is ambiguous. The sequence came from a man between 18 and 29 years old with acute COVID-19. The sequence in DNA is TGCGCCAGCAGCTTGGGCGGCTACGAGCAGTACTTC. The translation is CASSLGGYEQYF.